Listed below are T cell receptor beta chains from one sample, sequenced in a study of blood T cell repertoires in COVID-19. The method was immunoSEQ multiplex PCR; TCRdb's version includes in-frame clones alone and lacks a portion of them. The sample lists 200,000 to 250,000 clones, about nine tenths seen once, with less than 1.5% in the top ten. Specimen: PBMCs or T cells enriched from blood (not recorded which). The origin of the receptors is a man aged 25-45 years who had recovered from COVID-19. Both conserved end residues are part of each CDR3. A D gene is named only where the DNA matches it firmly. Clone sizes are given selectively: once, few, many, or a class where the clone is expanded.

>TRBJ1-2|-|TRBV24-1|-
TGTGCCACCAGTGATACGACGGCGGCTACTACCTATGGCTACACCTTC
CATSDTTAATTYGYTF
>TRBJ2-7|TRBD1|TRBV28|-
TGTGCCAGCAGTTCTAATACCCTGGGACAGGTAACCTACGAGCAGTACTTC
CASSSNTLGQVTYEQYF
>TRBJ2-7|-|TRBV7-9|-
TGTGCCAGCAGCCCCTCGGGACACTACGAGCAGTACTTC
CASSPSGHYEQYF
>TRBJ2-5|-|TRBV24-1|-
TGTGCCACCAGTGATTTAGGGGACACCCAAGAGACCCAGTACTTC
CATSDLGDTQETQYF
>TRBJ1-2|-|TRBV9|-
TGTGCCAGCAGCGTAGATTATAGGGGCGATTACTATGGCTACACCTTC
CASSVDYRGDYYGYTF
>TRBJ2-7|TRBD2|TRBV29-1|once
TGCAGCGTCCTCGGGACTAGCGGGAGCTACGAGCAGTACTTC
CSVLGTSGSYEQYF
>TRBJ1-5|-|TRBV6-1|-
TGTGCCAGCAGTGACGACAAGGATCAGCCCCAGCATTTT
CASSDDKDQPQHF
>TRBJ1-4|TRBD1|TRBV6-1|-
TGTGCCAGCAGTGACCGACAGGGGATTAATGAAAAACTGTTTTTT
CASSDRQGINEKLFF
>TRBJ1-1|-|TRBV28|-
TGTGCCAGCAGTTCTGCCCATTTAAGCGTTGGTGAAGCTTTCTTT
CASSSAHLSVGEAFF
>TRBJ1-6|-|TRBV5-6|-
TGTGCCAGCAGCAGGAGCTCCTATAATTCACCCCTCCACTTT
CASSRSSYNSPLHF
>TRBJ2-5|-|TRBV7-2|-
TGTGCCAGCAGCTTAGGATGGGCAGACCAAGAGACCCAGTACTTC
CASSLGWADQETQYF
>TRBJ2-1|TRBD1|TRBV28|-
TGTGCCAGCAGAGCCCGGGACAGCAATGAGCAGTTCTTC
CASRARDSNEQFF
>TRBJ1-5|TRBD1|TRBV18|-
TGTGCCAGCTCACCGACAGGGGCGGGTCAGCCCCAGCATTTT
CASSPTGAGQPQHF
>TRBJ1-2|TRBD1|TRBV6-5|-
TGTGCCAGCAGTTACTCAACAGGGGAGGATGGCTACACCTTC
CASSYSTGEDGYTF
>TRBJ2-7|TRBD1|TRBV6-5|-
TGTGCCAGCAGTCGAGGGACAGCCACCTACGAGCAGTACTTC
CASSRGTATYEQYF
>TRBJ2-1|TRBD2|TRBV18|-
TGTGCCAGCTCACTAGCGGGGGGGCCTTACAATGAGCAGTTCTTC
CASSLAGGPYNEQFF